One and the same sample provided the 21 T cell receptor beta chains below, sequenced in a study of control samples from healthy donors and cancer patients. Only in-frame clones appear in the TCRdb table, and some are missing; sequencing was by immunoSEQ multiplex PCR. The sample includes fewer than 90,000 clones, roughly 86% seen only once; the top ten take around 18%. Sequenced: blood. The receptors come from a man aged 50-59 years in good health.

This chain links TRBV18 with TRBJ2-7; D call uncertain. The CDR3 loop spans 12 amino acids. The germline CDR1 and CDR2 sequences are KGHSH and LQKENI. Between the trimmed V and J ends, which lost 2 bases and 3 bases, there was a span of 5 bases. The CDR3 nucleotides are TGTGCCAGCTCACCAGACGGCTACGAGCAGTACTTC. Amino acid sequence: CASSPDGYEQYF.

This chain joins TRBV2 and TRBJ2-1, with D possibly matching TRBD1 (5 bases). The germline gives CDR1 SNHLY, CDR2 FYNNEI. The V end was cut by 7 bases, the J end by 12 bases, with 16 bases between. The CDR3 extends over 12 amino acids. CDR3: CASTDNGIGQFF. The DNA of the CDR3 is TGTGCCAGCACGGACAACGGAATAGGGCAGTTCTTC.

The gene calls are TRBV7-8 and TRBJ2-2; D gene ambiguous. The germline CDR1 and CDR2 sequences are SGHVS and FQNEAQ. V lost 5 bases, J lost 2 bases, and 15 bases lay in between. The CDR3 runs 16 residues. CDR3 loop: CASSQNLGVNTGELFF. Written as DNA, the CDR3 is TGTGCCAGCAGCCAAAATCTTGGGGTAAACACCGGGGAGCTGTTTTTT.

V gene TRBV30 combines with J gene TRBJ1-3; D not resolved. The CDR3 contains 11 residues. V was pared by 0 bases and J by 5 bases, with 2 bases between. Germline V gives CDR1 GTSNPN, CDR2 SVGIG (reference sequence). CDR3 sequence: CAWSVRNTIYF. The CDR3 DNA sequence: TGTGCCTGGAGTGTACGAAACACCATATATTTT.

The chain couples TRBV15 to TRBJ1-6; D call uncertain. CDR1 is LNHNV, CDR2 YYDKDF, per germline (reference sequence). V was cut by 0 bases and J by 6 bases, with 12 bases left in between. The CDR3 is 16 amino acids. CDR3 bases: TGTGCCACCAGCAGAGATACTGCTGGGAGTAATTCACCCCTCCACTTT. Its protein product is CATSRDTAGSNSPLHF.

V gene TRBV13 combines with J gene TRBJ1-1; D is unclear. The CDR3 totals 13 residues. The germline gives CDR1 PRHDT, CDR2 FYEKMQ (reference sequence). Between the trimmed V and J ends, which lost 5 bases and 0 bases, there was a span of 7 bases. For the CDR3, the DNA is TGTGCCAGCAGCCAGATGGTGAACACTGAAGCTTTCTTT. It translates to CASSQMVNTEAFF.

The rearrangement joins TRBV5-1 to TRBJ2-7; possible D gene TRBD1, 6 bases. Germline V gene lookup returns CDR1 SGHRS and CDR2 YFSETQ. With 3 bases removed from V and 0 bases from J, the gap between germline ends came to 10 bases. This CDR3 has 14 amino acids. The CDR3 region has the DNA TGCGCCAGCAGCTGGGACACGAGCTCCTACGAGCAGTACTTC. Encoded protein: CASSWDTSSYEQYF.

J is TRBJ2-1 and V is TRBV5-1, with 7 bases identical to TRBD2. The CDR3 length is 15 residues. J was trimmed by 4 bases and V by 2 bases; bases with no gene match: 6. Per germline, CDR1 SGHRS and CDR2 YFSETQ. CDR3 coding DNA: TGCGCCAGCAGCTTAGCGCGGGAGAAGTACAATGAGCAGTTCTTC. Amino acids: CASSLAREKYNEQFF.

The chain links TRBV6-5 to TRBJ1-4; D not certain. V was shortened by 10 bases and J by 0 bases, with 12 bases between the two germline ends. CDR3 length: 14 amino acids. Germline V CDR1 and CDR2: MNHEY, SVGAGI. The CDR3 bases are TGTGCCACCCTGGTCTGGGCAACTAATGAAAAACTGTTTTTT. As protein: CATLVWATNEKLFF.

The chain uses TRBV6-5 and TRBJ1-2; 8 nucleotides line up with TRBD1. The CDR3 runs 14 residues. Germline lookup yields CDR1 MNHEY and CDR2 SVGAGI. J lost 5 bases, V lost 4 bases, and 6 bases had no gene match. CDR3 nucleotides: TGTGCCAGCAGTTGGGACAGGAGTCCTTATGGCTACACCTTC. As protein: CASSWDRSPYGYTF.

The gene calls are TRBV28 and TRBJ1-3; D not resolved. The germline V and J ends were trimmed by 6 bases and 4 bases, with 10 bases remaining between them. This CDR3 region has 13 residues. The V gene's germline CDR1 is MDHEN and CDR2 SYDVKM. The CDR3 is CASRWGTGNTIYF. CDR3 nucleotides: TGTGCCAGCAGGTGGGGAACCGGAAACACCATATATTTT.

The CDR3 protein is CASSRQGGSNYGYTF. In DNA, the CDR3 is TGTGCCAGTAGTAGACAGGGAGGGAGTAACTATGGCTACACCTTC. The rearrangement uses TRBV19 and TRBJ1-2; 7 nucleotides line up with TRBD1. The CDR3 totals 15 residues. Trimming cost V 4 bases and J 1 base; bases outside gene matches: 6. Germline values: CDR1 LNHDA, CDR2 SQIVND (reference sequence).

This chain connects TRBV5-1 to TRBJ1-1, with 9 bases aligning to TRBD1. The V gene's germline CDR1 is SGHRS and CDR2 YFSETQ. The CDR3 runs 15 residues. Trimming removed 4 bases from V and 0 bases from J; junction bases left unmatched: 4. CDR3 loop: CASSLGQGVNTEAFF. CDR3 DNA: TGCGCCAGCAGCCTGGGACAGGGAGTGAACACTGAAGCTTTCTTT.

This clone came up a few times. The chain recombines TRBV5-4 with TRBJ1-6; D gene unclear. V was trimmed by 0 bases and J by 8 bases, leaving 9 bases between them. The CDR3 is 14 residues long. Germline V gene sequence: CDR1 SGHNT, CDR2 YYREEE (reference sequence). The chain's CDR3 is CASSLDFTDSPLHF. The DNA of the CDR3 is TGTGCCAGCAGCTTGGATTTTACGGATTCACCCCTCCACTTT.

The J gene is TRBJ1-1, the V gene TRBV19, with 9 bases aligning to TRBD1. Germline lookup yields CDR1 LNHDA and CDR2 SQIVND (reference sequence). There are 16 residues in the CDR3. Losses at the gene ends were 3 bases for V and 0 bases for J; bases not matched to a gene: 5. The CDR3 DNA is TGTGCCAGTAGTATCGACAGGGGGTCGATGAACACTGAAGCTTTCTTT. Protein product: CASSIDRGSMNTEAFF.

The V call is TRBV10-2, the J call TRBJ1-4, with unresolved D. CDR1 is WSHSY, CDR2 SAAADI, per germline. V lost 10 bases, J lost 2 bases, and 14 bases lay in between. The CDR3 loop spans 14 amino acids. CDR3 coding DNA: TGCGCCACCTTACTGAGTTGCACTAATGAAAAACTGTTTTTT. This codes for CATLLSCTNEKLFF.

This clone was seen only once. This chain uses TRBV24-1 with TRBJ2-1, with TRBD2 identical over 14 bases. This CDR3 region has 19 residues. The germline V gene has CDR1 KGHDR and CDR2 SFDVKD. V lost 5 bases and J lost 0; bases outside the gene matches: 8. CDR3 sequence reads: CATSGSGTSGSGSYNEQFF. Written as DNA, the CDR3 is TGTGCCACCAGTGGATCCGGGACTAGCGGGAGTGGCTCCTACAATGAGCAGTTCTTC.

The table lists this clone with a count of one. CDR3 DNA: TGTGCCAGCAGCTTAGGACAGGGCCAAGAGACCCAGTACTTC. It codes for CASSLGQGQETQYF. This chain links TRBV13 with TRBJ2-5; tentatively, D is TRBD1 (6 bases). This CDR3 is 14 amino acids long. Trimming pared 0 bases from V and 1 base from J, leaving 6 bases between. CDR1 is PRHDT and CDR2 is FYEKMQ in the germline V gene (reference sequence).

The chain recombines TRBV4-1 with TRBJ2-7; 7 nucleotides line up with TRBD2. The CDR3 length is 16 residues. Germline CDR1 reads MGHRA; CDR2 reads YSYEKL. The V and J ends lost 3 bases and 0 bases, in that order; junction bases with no gene match: 8. CDR3 nucleotides: TGCGCCAGCAGCCACGAAGCGGGATACCCCTCCTACGAGCAGTACTTC. Its protein product is CASSHEAGYPSYEQYF.

The genes are TRBV12-3 or TRBV12-4 and TRBJ1-2, with D possibly being TRBD1 (5 bases). Trimming pared 7 bases from V and 8 bases from J, leaving 17 bases between. The CDR3 runs to 13 residues. The CDR3 spells CASTTGGAWGYTF. The CDR3 bases are TGTGCCAGCACCACCGGTGGGGCTTGGGGCTACACCTTC.

V is TRBV5-1 and J is TRBJ2-2; D tentatively fits TRBD1 or TRBD2 (5 bases each). The germline gives CDR1 SGHRS, CDR2 YFSETQ. The CDR3 runs 16 residues. Deletions cut 6 bases from V and 1 base from J, with 16 bases between. The CDR3: CASTTPGTGNTGELFF. CDR3 in DNA: TGCGCCAGCACCACCCCCGGGACGGGGAACACCGGGGAGCTGTTTTTT.